The 20 T cell receptor beta chains given below trace back to one sample, sequenced in a study of T cell responses to AZD1222 COVID-19 vaccine. Clones were read by immunoSEQ multiplex PCR, and TCRdb kept only the in-frame ones, dropping some. The sample has some 150,000 clones, approximately 86% seen once. The specimen comprised peripheral blood, sampled on day 0 of AZD1222 vaccination. These receptors were obtained from an adult in good health.

To note about this clone: Just one base apart from a much larger clone, this may be a read error. The rearrangement links TRBV7-9 to TRBJ2-1, with TRBD2 matching 15 bases. CDR1 is SEHNR and CDR2 is FQNEAQ in the germline V gene (reference sequence). This CDR3 region has 16 residues. Unmatched junction bases numbered 3, after V lost 5 bases and J lost 4 bases. The CDR3 region has the DNA TGTGCCAGCAGCCTGGGACTAGCGGGAGGATACAATGAGCAGTTCTTC. Amino acids: CASSLGLAGGYNEQFF.

The genes are TRBV3-1 (or the pseudogene TRBV3-2) and TRBJ2-1, with D maybe TRBD1 (5 bases). With 3 bases removed from V and 6 bases from J, the gap between germline ends came to 21 bases. CDR1 is LGHDT and CDR2 is YNNKEL in the germline V gene (reference sequence). This CDR3 is built from 17 residues. The CDR3 region is CASSHQTSRTRINEQFF. For the CDR3, the DNA is TGTGCCAGCAGCCATCAAACATCCAGGACAAGAATCAATGAGCAGTTCTTC.

The rearrangement joins TRBV3-1 (or the pseudogene TRBV3-2) to TRBJ1-3; no reliable D call. Trimming stripped 2 bases from V and 0 bases from J, with 5 bases between. Germline V gene data show CDR1 as LGHDT and CDR2 as YNNKEL (reference sequence). This CDR3 contains 14 residues. The CDR3 coding sequence is TGTGCCAGCAGCCAAAAGTACTCTGGAAACACCATATATTTT. It codes for CASSQKYSGNTIYF.

This clone was picked up a small number of times. The chain recombines TRBV7-9 with TRBJ2-1, with D possibly matching TRBD2 (6 bases). Trimming took off 5 bases at V and 9 bases at J, with 20 bases between the two ends. CDR1 and CDR2 from the germline V gene are SEHNR and FQNEAQ (reference sequence). The length of the CDR3 is 15 residues. The CDR3 DNA follows: TGTGCCAGCAGCCCACTAGCTCTTCGTTTTGGTGAGCAGTTCTTC. Protein sequence: CASSPLALRFGEQFF.

The chain is built from TRBV6-4 and TRBJ1-1; TRBD1 agrees at 7 bases. The CDR3 sequence is 15 residues long. Germline V CDR1 and CDR2: MRHNA, SNTAGT. V was pared by 3 bases and J by 8 bases, with 12 bases of the junction left unmatched. CDR3 nucleotides: TGTGCCAGCAGTGAATCCCCAGGGGGACAGAAGGAAGCTTTCTTT. Its protein is CASSESPGGQKEAFF.

V usage is TRBV10-2 and J usage is TRBJ2-7; 12 bases are shared with TRBD2. J gave up 2 bases and V 4 bases, and 3 bases lay outside the gene matches. This CDR3 spans 15 amino acids. The germline gives CDR1 WSHSY, CDR2 SAAADI. The CDR3 region has the DNA TGCGCCAGCAGTGGGGCTAGCGGGAGGGCCTACGAGCAGTACTTC. It translates to CASSGASGRAYEQYF.

The rearrangement joins TRBV6-5 to TRBJ1-4, with 7 bases fitting TRBD1. Germline loops: CDR1 MNHEY, CDR2 SVGAGI. CDR3 length: 15 residues. After removal of 6 bases from V and 8 bases from J, the junction contained 12 bases not matched to a gene. DNA of the CDR3: TGTGCCAGCAGCCCAGGGGGGGAGGGTTTCGAAAAACTGTTTTTT. Residues: CASSPGGEGFEKLFF.

This sequence joins TRBV11-3 and TRBJ2-6; D is perhaps TRBD1 (6 bases). The CDR3 contains 15 residues. Germline CDR1 and CDR2: SGHNT and YENEEA. V lost 4 bases and J 1 base, leaving 8 bases between the germline ends. The CDR3 region is CASSSTGSGANVLTF. In nucleotides, the CDR3 is TGTGCCAGCAGCTCCACAGGGTCTGGGGCCAACGTCCTGACTTTC. Full variable domain (rest looked up from reference TRBV11-3 and TRBJ2-6): EAGVVQSPRYKIIEKKQPVAFWCNPISGHNTLYWYLQNLGQGPELLIRYENEEAVDDSQLPKDRFSAERLKGVDSTLKIQPAELGDSAVYLCASSSTGSGANVLTFGAGSRLTVL.

The genes are TRBV27 and TRBJ2-1, with a possible D match to TRBD2 (5 bases). Looked up from germline, CDR1 is MNHEY and CDR2 is SMNVEV (reference sequence). This CDR3 spans 13 amino acids. V lost 10 bases to trimming and J lost 0 bases, with 10 bases between them. The CDR3 loop reads CATLDISYNEQFF. The CDR3 DNA reads as TGTGCCACACTAGATATCTCCTACAATGAGCAGTTCTTC.

This chain uses TRBV6-5 with TRBJ1-1; D not resolved. Germline V lookup: CDR1 MNHEY, CDR2 SVGAGI. Trimming shortened V by 6 bases and J by 1 base, and 9 bases separated the two germline ends. The CDR3 sequence is 13 residues long. The CDR3 DNA is TGTGCCAGCAGGGAGGACGGGAACACTGAAGCTTTCTTT. It is translated as CASREDGNTEAFF.

This chain connects TRBV7-2 to TRBJ1-4; D gene unclear. CDR3 length: 13 amino acids. Per germline, CDR1 SGHTA and CDR2 FQGNSA. V lost 1 base and J 15 bases, leaving 15 bases between the germline ends. The CDR3, as DNA: TGTGCCAGCAGCTTAGGGATGAGGAACCTGATGTTTTTT. It is translated as CASSLGMRNLMFF.

This chain uses TRBV6-2 or TRBV6-3 with TRBJ1-6; D gene uncertain. Trimming cost V 2 bases and J 9 bases, with 2 bases left between them. Per the germline V gene, CDR1 is MNHEY and CDR2 is SVGEGT. CDR3 length: 11 amino acids. Here the CDR3 reads CASSYGSPLHF. The CDR3 bases are TGTGCCAGCAGTTACGGTTCACCCCTCCACTTT.

The V and J genes are TRBV19 and TRBJ1-1; D perhaps matches TRBD1 (6 bases). The germline V gene encodes CDR1 LNHDA and CDR2 SQIVND (reference sequence). This CDR3 comprises 14 residues. Trimming removed 7 bases at V and 1 base at J, with 13 bases between. This CDR3 is CASIGGPENTEAFF. CDR3 sequence (DNA): TGTGCCAGTATCGGGGGGCCTGAGAACACTGAAGCTTTCTTT.

V gene TRBV7-3 combines with J gene TRBJ1-1, with D uncertain. Trimming removed 5 bases at V and 1 base at J, with 11 bases between. Per germline, CDR1 SGHTA and CDR2 FQGTGA. CDR3 length equals 14 residues. The CDR3: CASSPGQANTEAFF. The CDR3 nucleotides read TGTGCCAGCAGCCCCGGGCAGGCGAACACTGAAGCTTTCTTT.

In its sample, this clone was seen once. The chain links TRBV6-4 to TRBJ2-3, with 7 bases that match TRBD2. The germline V gene encodes CDR1 MRHNA and CDR2 SNTAGT. CDR3 length equals 15 residues. With 0 bases clipped from V and 6 bases from J, the junction kept 6 bases outside the gene matches. The CDR3 region has the DNA TGTGCCAGCAGTGACTCGAGGGGAGGGGAGGATACGCAGTATTTT. As protein: CASSDSRGGEDTQYF.

This chain links TRBV7-9 with TRBJ2-7; D uncertain. Germline V gives CDR1 SEHNR, CDR2 FQNEAQ (reference sequence). CDR3 length equals 13 residues. The V and J ends lost 1 base and 5 bases respectively, with 9 bases between them. CDR3 loop: CASSLGAINEQYF. The CDR3 nucleotides read TGTGCCAGCAGCTTAGGTGCCATAAACGAGCAGTACTTC.

The chain carries TRBV28 and TRBJ1-2; 8 bases align to TRBD1. This CDR3 region has 14 residues. The V segment lost 3 bases and the J segment 5 bases; nucleotides outside the gene matches: 5. Germline V gene lookup returns CDR1 MDHEN and CDR2 SYDVKM. CDR3 loop: CASSLGQEIYGYTF. CDR3 nucleotides: TGTGCCAGCAGTTTGGGACAGGAGATATATGGCTACACCTTC.

The rearrangement uses TRBV2 and TRBJ1-4, with no clear D. This CDR3 spans 13 amino acids. Trimming pared 6 bases from V and 4 bases from J, leaving 9 bases between. Germline V lookup: CDR1 SNHLY, CDR2 FYNNEI. The CDR3 bases are TGTGCCAGCAGGCAGGACTATAATGAAAAACTGTTTTTT. Translated: CASRQDYNEKLFF. The full variable domain, completed using reference TRBV2 and TRBJ1-4, is EPEVTQTPSHQVTQMGQEVILRCVPISNHLYFYWYRQILGQKVEFLVSFYNNEISEKSEIFDDQFSVERPDGSNFTLKIRSTKLEDSAMYFCASRQDYNEKLFFGSGTQLSVL.

This clone was seen more than once but under ten times. J is TRBJ1-2 and V is TRBV6-2 or TRBV6-3, with 8 bases that match TRBD1. This CDR3 contains 12 residues. The trim removed 6 bases at V and 8 bases at J, leaving 5 bases unmatched. Per germline, CDR1 MNHEY and CDR2 SVGEGT. In nucleotides, the CDR3 is TGTGCCAGCAGCAGGGGGCCCAGGGGCTACACCTTC. It is translated as CASSRGPRGYTF.

This chain joins TRBV6-5 and TRBJ2-7; perhaps TRBD1 as D (5 bases). The CDR3 consists of 16 residues. V was pared by 0 bases and J by 6 bases, with 18 bases between. The V gene's germline CDR1 is MNHEY and CDR2 SVGAGI. For the CDR3, the DNA is TGTGCCAGCAGTTACTCCAGGGTTCCCTTTTCGGGCGAGCAGTACTTC. Translated: CASSYSRVPFSGEQYF.